This entry features one TCR beta chain sequence. Lacking the conserved final phenylalanine or tryptophan, this CDR3 likely reflects a read error. This record comes from a study of T cell repertoires in cytomegalovirus infection. Via MiXCR, TCRdb re-called the reads, giving one row per CDR3 protein. Of some 450,000 distinct CDR3 sequences in the sample, approximately 30% were seen once. V lost 3 bases and J lost 3, with 9 bases in between. From germline, CDR1 is LNHDA and CDR2 SQIVND (reference sequence). The CDR3 covers 14 residues. The sequencing input was PBMCs. The receptor comes from a human donor in good health (CMV status not recorded). Some clones in this sample may be carry-over from other donors' samples. The rearrangement links TRBV19 to TRBJ1-5, with TRBD1 as a possible D gene (6 bases). The CDR3 loop is CASSIRGVNQPQHC. In nucleotides, the CDR3 is TGTGCCAGTAGTATTAGGGGGGTCAATCAGCCCCAGCATTGT.